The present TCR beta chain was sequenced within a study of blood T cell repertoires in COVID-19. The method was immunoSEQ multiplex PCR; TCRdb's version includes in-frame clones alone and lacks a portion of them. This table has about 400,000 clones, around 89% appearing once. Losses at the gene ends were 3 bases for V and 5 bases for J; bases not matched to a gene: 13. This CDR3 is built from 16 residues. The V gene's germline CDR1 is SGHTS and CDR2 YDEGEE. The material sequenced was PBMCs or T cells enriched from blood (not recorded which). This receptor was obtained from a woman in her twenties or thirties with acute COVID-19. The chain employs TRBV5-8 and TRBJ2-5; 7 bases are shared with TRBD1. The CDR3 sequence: CASSYTGVAYRETQYF. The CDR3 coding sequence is TGTGCCAGCAGCTATACAGGGGTTGCTTATAGGGAGACCCAGTACTTC.